Here is one TCR beta chain with its context. The CDR3 spans 13 residues. V lost 5 bases and J 3 bases, leaving 10 bases between the germline ends. CDR1 and CDR2 (germline): WNHNN, SYGVQD (reference sequence). This record belongs to a study of blood T cell repertoires in COVID-19. At the level of the study: From T cells, B-cell-depleted T cells, or PBMCs came the material, which was cDNA or gDNA.

Produced via immunoSEQ multiplex PCR; TCRdb's table is partial and in-frame only. The sample yields 200,000 to 250,000 clones, around nine tenths seen once. The sequenced sample consisted of peripheral blood. The clonotype originates from a woman in her sixties with acute or convalescent COVID-19. The gene calls are TRBV10-1 and TRBJ1-1; D not certain. In nucleotides, the CDR3 is TGCGCCAGCAGTTCCACGGGGTACACTGAAGCTTTCTTT. Protein sequence: CASSSTGYTEAFF.